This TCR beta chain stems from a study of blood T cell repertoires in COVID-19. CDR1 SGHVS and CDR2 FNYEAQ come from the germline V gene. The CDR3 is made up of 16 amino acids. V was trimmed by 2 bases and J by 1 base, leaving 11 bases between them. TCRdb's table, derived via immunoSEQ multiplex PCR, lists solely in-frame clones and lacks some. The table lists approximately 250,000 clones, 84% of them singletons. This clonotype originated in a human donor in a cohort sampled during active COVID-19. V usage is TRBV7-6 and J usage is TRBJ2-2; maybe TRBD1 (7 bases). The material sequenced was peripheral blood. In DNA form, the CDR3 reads TGTGCCAGCAGCTTACAGGGGGGAAGGAACACCGGGGAGCTGTTTTTT. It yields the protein CASSLQGGRNTGELFF.